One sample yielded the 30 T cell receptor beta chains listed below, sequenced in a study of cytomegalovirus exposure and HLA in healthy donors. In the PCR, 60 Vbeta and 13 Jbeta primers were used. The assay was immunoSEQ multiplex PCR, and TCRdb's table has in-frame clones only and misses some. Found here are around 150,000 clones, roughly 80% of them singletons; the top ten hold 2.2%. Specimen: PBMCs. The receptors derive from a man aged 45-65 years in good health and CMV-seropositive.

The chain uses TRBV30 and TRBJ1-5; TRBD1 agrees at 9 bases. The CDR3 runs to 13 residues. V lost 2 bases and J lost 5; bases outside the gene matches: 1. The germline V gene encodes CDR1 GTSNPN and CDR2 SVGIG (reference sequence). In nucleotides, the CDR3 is TGTGCCTGGAGTCGGGACAGGGATCAGCCCCAGCATTTT. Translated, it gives CAWSRDRDQPQHF.

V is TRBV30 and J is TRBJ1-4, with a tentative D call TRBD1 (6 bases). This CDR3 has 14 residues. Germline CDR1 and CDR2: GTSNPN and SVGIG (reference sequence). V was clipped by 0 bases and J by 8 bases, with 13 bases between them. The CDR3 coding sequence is TGTGCCTGGAGTGTACGGGGGGCTGGGGAAAAACTGTTTTTT. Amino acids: CAWSVRGAGEKLFF.

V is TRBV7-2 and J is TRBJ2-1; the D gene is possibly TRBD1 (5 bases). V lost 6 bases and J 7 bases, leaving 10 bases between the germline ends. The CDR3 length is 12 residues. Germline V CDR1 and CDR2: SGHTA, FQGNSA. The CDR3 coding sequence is TGTGCCAGCAGGCCTCCAGGGAATGAGCAGTTCTTC. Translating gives CASRPPGNEQFF.

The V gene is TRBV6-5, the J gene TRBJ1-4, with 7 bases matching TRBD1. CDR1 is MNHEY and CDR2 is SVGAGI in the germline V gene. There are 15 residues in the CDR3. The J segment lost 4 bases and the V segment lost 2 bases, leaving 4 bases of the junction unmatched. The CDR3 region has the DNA TGTGCCAGCAGTTACACTCAGGGGGGTAATGAAAAACTGTTTTTT. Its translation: CASSYTQGGNEKLFF.

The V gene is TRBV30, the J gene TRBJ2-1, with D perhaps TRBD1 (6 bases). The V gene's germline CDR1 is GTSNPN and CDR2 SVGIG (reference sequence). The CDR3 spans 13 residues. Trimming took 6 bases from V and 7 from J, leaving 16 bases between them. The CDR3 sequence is CACPGDSGNEQFF. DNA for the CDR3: TGTGCCTGCCCAGGGGATTCCGGGAATGAGCAGTTCTTC.

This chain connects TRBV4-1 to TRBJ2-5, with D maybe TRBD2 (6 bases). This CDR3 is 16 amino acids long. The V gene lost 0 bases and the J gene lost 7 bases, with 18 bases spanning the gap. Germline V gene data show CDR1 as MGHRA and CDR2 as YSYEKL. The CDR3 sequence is CASSQEWVVPRGTQYF. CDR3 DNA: TGCGCCAGCAGCCAAGAATGGGTAGTTCCGCGGGGGACCCAGTACTTC.

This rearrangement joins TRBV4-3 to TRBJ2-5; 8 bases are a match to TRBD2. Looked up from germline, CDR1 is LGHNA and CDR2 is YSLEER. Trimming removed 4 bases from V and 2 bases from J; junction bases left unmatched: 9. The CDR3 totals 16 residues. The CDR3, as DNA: TGCGCCAGCAGCCTCTCCCCGGGGGGGGGACAAGAGACCCAGTACTTC. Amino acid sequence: CASSLSPGGGQETQYF.

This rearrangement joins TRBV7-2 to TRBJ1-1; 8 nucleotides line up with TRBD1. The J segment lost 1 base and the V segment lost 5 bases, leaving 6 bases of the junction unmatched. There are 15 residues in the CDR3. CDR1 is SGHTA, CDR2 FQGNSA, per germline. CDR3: CASSTQGARNTEAFF. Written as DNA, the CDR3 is TGTGCCAGCAGCACCCAGGGGGCGCGGAACACTGAAGCTTTCTTT.

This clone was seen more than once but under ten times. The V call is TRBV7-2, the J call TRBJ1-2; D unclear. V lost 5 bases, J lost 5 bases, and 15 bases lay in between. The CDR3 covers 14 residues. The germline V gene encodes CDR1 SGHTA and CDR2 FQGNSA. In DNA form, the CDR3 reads TGTGCCAGCAGCCTTAGGCGGGGAGAATATGGCTACACCTTC. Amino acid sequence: CASSLRRGEYGYTF.

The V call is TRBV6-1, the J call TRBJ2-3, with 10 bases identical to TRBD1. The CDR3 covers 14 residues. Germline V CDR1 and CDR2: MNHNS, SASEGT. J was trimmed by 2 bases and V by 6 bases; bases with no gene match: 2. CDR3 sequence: CASRGQGYTDTQYF. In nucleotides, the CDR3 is TGTGCCAGCAGGGGACAGGGGTACACAGATACGCAGTATTTT.

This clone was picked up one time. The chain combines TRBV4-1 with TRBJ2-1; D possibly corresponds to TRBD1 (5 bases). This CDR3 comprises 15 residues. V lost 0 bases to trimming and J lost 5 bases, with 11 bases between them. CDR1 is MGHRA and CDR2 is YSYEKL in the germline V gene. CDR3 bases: TGCGCCAGCAGCCAAGATGCATCAGGGCACAATGAGCAGTTCTTC. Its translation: CASSQDASGHNEQFF.

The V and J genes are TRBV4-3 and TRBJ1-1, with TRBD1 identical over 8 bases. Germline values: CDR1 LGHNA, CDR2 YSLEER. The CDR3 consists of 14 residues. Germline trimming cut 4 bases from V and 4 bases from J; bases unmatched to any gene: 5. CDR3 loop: CASSPDRVTTEAFF. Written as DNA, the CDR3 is TGCGCCAGCAGCCCGGACAGGGTGACCACTGAAGCTTTCTTT.

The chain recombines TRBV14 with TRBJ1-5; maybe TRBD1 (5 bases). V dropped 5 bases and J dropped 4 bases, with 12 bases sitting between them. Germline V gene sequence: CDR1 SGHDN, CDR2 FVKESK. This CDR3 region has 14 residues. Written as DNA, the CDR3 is TGTGCCAGCAGCTTGGGACTGCCTAATCAGCCCCAGCATTTT. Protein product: CASSLGLPNQPQHF.

CDR3 loop: CAWTVGTATLYNSPLHF. In DNA form, the CDR3 reads TGTGCCTGGACTGTCGGGACAGCCACTCTCTATAATTCACCCCTCCACTTT. The chain carries TRBV30 and TRBJ1-6; 7 nucleotides agree with TRBD1. In germline, CDR1 is GTSNPN, CDR2 SVGIG (reference sequence). Losses at the gene ends were 4 bases for V and 3 bases for J; bases not matched to a gene: 12. The CDR3 contains 17 residues.

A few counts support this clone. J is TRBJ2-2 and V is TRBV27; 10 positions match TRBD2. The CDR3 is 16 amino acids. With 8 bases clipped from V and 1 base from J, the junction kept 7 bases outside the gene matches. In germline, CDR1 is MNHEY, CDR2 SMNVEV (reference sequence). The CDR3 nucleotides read TGTGCCAGCCGGGGGGTAGCGGGGGGGAACACCGGGGAGCTGTTTTTT. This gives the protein CASRGVAGGNTGELFF.

The CDR3, as DNA: TGTGCCAGCAGCTTCGTCCTAGCGGTCCAAGAGACCCAGTACTTC. Protein sequence: CASSFVLAVQETQYF. The chain combines TRBV11-2 with TRBJ2-5; 7 bases line up with TRBD2. This CDR3 has 15 residues. Germline lookup yields CDR1 SGHAT and CDR2 FQNNGV. V lost 3 bases, J lost 1 base, and 5 bases stayed unmatched.

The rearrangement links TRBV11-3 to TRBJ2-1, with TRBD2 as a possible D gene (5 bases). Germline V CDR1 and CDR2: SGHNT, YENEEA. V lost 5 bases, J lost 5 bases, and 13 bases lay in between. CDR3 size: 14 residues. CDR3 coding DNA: TGTGCCAGCAGCAACAGCCTAGCCAACAATGAGCAGTTCTTC. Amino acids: CASSNSLANNEQFF.

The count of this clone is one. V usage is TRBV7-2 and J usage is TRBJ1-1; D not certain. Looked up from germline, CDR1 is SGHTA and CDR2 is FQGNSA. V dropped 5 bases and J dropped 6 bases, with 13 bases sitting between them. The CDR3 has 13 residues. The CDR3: CASSTSGVAEAFF. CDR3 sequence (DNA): TGTGCCAGCAGCACATCGGGAGTCGCTGAAGCTTTCTTT.

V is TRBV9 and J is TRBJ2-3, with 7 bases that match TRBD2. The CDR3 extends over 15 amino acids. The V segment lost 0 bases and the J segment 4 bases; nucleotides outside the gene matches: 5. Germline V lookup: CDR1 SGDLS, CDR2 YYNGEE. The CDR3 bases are TGTGCCAGCAGCGTAGAAGGACTAGATGCAGATACGCAGTATTTT. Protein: CASSVEGLDADTQYF.

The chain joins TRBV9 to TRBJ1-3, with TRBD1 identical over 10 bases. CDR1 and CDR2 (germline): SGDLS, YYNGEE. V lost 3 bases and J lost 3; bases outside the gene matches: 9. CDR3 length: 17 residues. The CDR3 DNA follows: TGTGCCAGCAGCGAGCACTTCCGGGACAGGGGTGGAAACACCATATATTTT. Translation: CASSEHFRDRGGNTIYF.

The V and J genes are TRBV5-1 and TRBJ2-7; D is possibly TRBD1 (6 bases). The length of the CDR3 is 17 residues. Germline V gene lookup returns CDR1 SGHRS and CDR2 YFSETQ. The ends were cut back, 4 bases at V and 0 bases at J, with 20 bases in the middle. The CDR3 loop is CASSQTERGYHSYEQYF. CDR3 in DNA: TGCGCCAGCAGCCAAACCGAGAGGGGGTACCACTCCTACGAGCAGTACTTC.

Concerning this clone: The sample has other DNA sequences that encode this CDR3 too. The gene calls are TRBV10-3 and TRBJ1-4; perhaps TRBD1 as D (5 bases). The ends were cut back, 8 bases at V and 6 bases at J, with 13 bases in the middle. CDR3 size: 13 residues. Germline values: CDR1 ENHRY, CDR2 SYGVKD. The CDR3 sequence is CAIRGQGDEKLFF. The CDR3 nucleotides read TGTGCCATCCGTGGGCAAGGGGATGAAAAACTGTTTTTT.

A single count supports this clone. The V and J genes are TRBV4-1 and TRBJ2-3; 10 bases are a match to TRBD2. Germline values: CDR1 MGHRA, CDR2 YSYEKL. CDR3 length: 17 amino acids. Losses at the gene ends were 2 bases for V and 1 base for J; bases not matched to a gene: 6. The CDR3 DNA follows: TGCGCCAGCAGCCAACCAACTAGCGGGGTGGGCACAGATACGCAGTATTTT. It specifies CASSQPTSGVGTDTQYF.

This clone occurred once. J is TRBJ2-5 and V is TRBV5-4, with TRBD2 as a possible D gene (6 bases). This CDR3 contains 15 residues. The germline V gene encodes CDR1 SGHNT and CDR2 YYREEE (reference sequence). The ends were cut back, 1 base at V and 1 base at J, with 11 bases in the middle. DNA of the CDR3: TGTGCCAGCAGCTTGCTGATGGGGGGCCAAGAGACCCAGTACTTC. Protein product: CASSLLMGGQETQYF.

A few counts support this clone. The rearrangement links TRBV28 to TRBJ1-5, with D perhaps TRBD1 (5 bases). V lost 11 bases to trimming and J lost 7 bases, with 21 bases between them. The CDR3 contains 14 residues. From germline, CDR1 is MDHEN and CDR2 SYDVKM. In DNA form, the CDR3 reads TGTGCCTCCCAAGGCGGGGCACGGAACCAGCCCCAGCATTTT. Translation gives CASQGGARNQPQHF.

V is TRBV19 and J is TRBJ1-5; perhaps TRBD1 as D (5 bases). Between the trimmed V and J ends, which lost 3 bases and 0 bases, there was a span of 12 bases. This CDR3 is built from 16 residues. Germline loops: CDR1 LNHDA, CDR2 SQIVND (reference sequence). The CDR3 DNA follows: TGTGCCAGTAGTATGGCGGGGGACTATAGCAATCAGCCCCAGCATTTT. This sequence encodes CASSMAGDYSNQPQHF.

The CDR3 reads CASGLNRGAGELFF. In DNA form, the CDR3 reads TGTGCTAGTGGTTTGAACCGGGGAGCCGGGGAGCTGTTTTTT. This sequence joins TRBV12-5 and TRBJ2-2; TRBD2 is a possible D gene (5 bases). Germline-derived CDR1 and CDR2 are LGHNT and FRNRAP. This CDR3 comprises 14 residues. The ends were cut back, 2 bases at V and 6 bases at J, with 10 bases in the middle.

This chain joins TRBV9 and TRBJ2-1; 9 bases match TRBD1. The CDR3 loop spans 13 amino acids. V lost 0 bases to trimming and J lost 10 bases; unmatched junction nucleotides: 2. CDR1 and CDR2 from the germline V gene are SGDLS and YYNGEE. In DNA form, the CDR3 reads TGTGCCAGCAGCGTAGAAGGACAGGGGGAGCAGTTCTTC. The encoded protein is CASSVEGQGEQFF. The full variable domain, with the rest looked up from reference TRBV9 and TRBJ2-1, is DSGVTQTPKHLITATGQRVTLRCSPRSGDLSVYWYQQSLDQGLQFLIQYYNGEERAKGNILERFSAQQFPDLHSELNLSSLELGDSALYFCASSVEGQGEQFFGPGTRLTVL.

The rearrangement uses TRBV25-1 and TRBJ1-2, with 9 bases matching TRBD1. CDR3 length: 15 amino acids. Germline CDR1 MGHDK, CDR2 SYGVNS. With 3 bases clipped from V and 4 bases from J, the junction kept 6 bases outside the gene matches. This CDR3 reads CASSDPQGAGYGYTF. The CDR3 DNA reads TGTGCCAGCAGTGACCCACAGGGGGCAGGCTATGGCTACACCTTC.

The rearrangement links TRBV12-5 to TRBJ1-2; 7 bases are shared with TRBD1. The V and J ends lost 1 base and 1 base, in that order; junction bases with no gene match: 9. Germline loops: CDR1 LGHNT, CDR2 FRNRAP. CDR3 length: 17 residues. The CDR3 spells CASGLANQGVVNYGYTF. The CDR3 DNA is TGTGCTAGTGGTTTGGCTAATCAGGGGGTAGTTAACTATGGCTACACCTTC.